The 27 T cell receptor beta chains presented below share a single source sample, sequenced in a study of blood T cell repertoires in COVID-19. Generated by immunoSEQ multiplex PCR, the TCRdb table keeps only in-frame clones and is missing some. The data show some 68,000 clones, roughly 91% seen once. The sequenced material came from peripheral blood. These TCRs come from a man aged 45-65 years with COVID-19, enrolled during active disease.

The CDR3 bases are TGTGCCAGCAGGAGGGACAGGACCTATGGCTACACCTTC. Encoded protein: CASRRDRTYGYTF. The J gene is TRBJ1-2, the V gene TRBV3-1 (or the pseudogene TRBV3-2); TRBD1 agrees at 8 bases. Germline V gene sequence: CDR1 LGHDT, CDR2 YNNKEL (reference sequence). The CDR3 is 13 residues long. V lost 6 bases, J lost 4 bases, and 4 bases stayed unmatched.

This rearrangement joins TRBV18 to TRBJ1-2; tentative D call: TRBD1 (5 bases). The CDR3 extends over 14 amino acids. The V gene's germline CDR1 is KGHSH and CDR2 LQKENI. Deletions cut 3 bases from V and 4 bases from J, with 12 bases between. CDR3 sequence reads: CASSPTRGGYGYTF. The CDR3, as DNA: TGTGCCAGCTCACCTACAAGGGGCGGCTATGGCTACACCTTC. Looking up the rest from reference TRBV18 and TRBJ1-2 gives the full variable domain: NAGVMQNPRHLVRRRGQEARLRCSPMKGHSHVYWYRQLPEEGLKFMVYLQKENIIDESGMPKERFSAEFPKEGPSILRIQQVVRGDSAAYFCASSPTRGGYGYTFGSGTRLTVV.

The CDR3 is CASSLLGQGNTEAFF. The CDR3 bases are TGTGCCAGCAGCCTCTTGGGACAGGGGAACACTGAAGCTTTCTTT. The V call is TRBV9, the J call TRBJ1-1, with 9 nucleotides matching TRBD1. This CDR3 has 15 amino acids. Germline assignment: CDR1 SGDLS and CDR2 YYNGEE. Losses at the gene ends were 4 bases for V and 1 base for J; bases not matched to a gene: 5.

This chain joins TRBV4-1 and TRBJ1-2; TRBD1 matches 7 bases. The CDR3 runs to 15 residues. Trimming at V came to 4 bases and at J to 3 bases, leaving 8 bases not matched to a gene. Germline CDR1 reads MGHRA; CDR2 reads YSYEKL. The CDR3 sequence: CASSPLARGDYGYTF. For the CDR3, the DNA is TGCGCCAGCAGCCCTTTAGCCAGGGGGGACTATGGCTACACCTTC.

The V call is TRBV2, the J call TRBJ2-2; tentative D call: TRBD2 (5 bases). This CDR3 has 13 residues. The V and J ends lost 4 bases and 4 bases respectively, with 7 bases between them. Per germline, CDR1 SNHLY and CDR2 FYNNEI. CDR3 coding DNA: TGTGCCAGCAGTGGGACTCCCACCGGGGAGCTGTTTTTT. This translates into CASSGTPTGELFF.

V is TRBV19 and J is TRBJ1-2; D gene ambiguous. V lost 4 bases and J 0 bases, leaving 12 bases between the germline ends. The CDR3 extends over 15 amino acids. The germline gives CDR1 LNHDA, CDR2 SQIVND (reference sequence). The CDR3 nucleotides are TGTGCCAGTAGTAGTCGAATTTTAGCTAACTATGGCTACACCTTC. Its translation: CASSSRILANYGYTF.

In DNA form, the CDR3 reads TGTGCCAGCAGCGTGGGACTAACGGTAGAGCAGTTCTTC. Protein: CASSVGLTVEQFF. The V and J genes are TRBV7-2 and TRBJ2-1, with 7 bases identical to TRBD2. CDR1 and CDR2 (germline): SGHTA, FQGNSA. J lost 10 bases, V lost 5 bases, and 8 bases had no gene match. The CDR3 is 13 amino acids.

The chain links TRBV9 to TRBJ1-4; the match to TRBD1 covers 11 bases. Unmatched junction bases numbered 4, after V lost 4 bases and J lost 5 bases. Germline V gene lookup returns CDR1 SGDLS and CDR2 YYNGEE. The CDR3 covers 15 residues. For the CDR3, the DNA is TGTGCCAGCAGCTTTCGGACAGGGGGCAATGAAAAACTGTTTTTT. Protein sequence: CASSFRTGGNEKLFF.

The chain has TRBV14 and TRBJ2-1; TRBD2 aligns across 14 bases. The CDR3 covers 19 residues. CDR1 and CDR2 (germline): SGHDN, FVKESK. Trimming removed 4 bases from V and 4 bases from J; junction bases left unmatched: 12. The chain's CDR3 is CASSPRLAGGPLAYNEQFF. The DNA for the CDR3 is TGTGCCAGCAGCCCGAGACTAGCGGGAGGGCCTTTGGCTTACAATGAGCAGTTCTTC.

This rearrangement joins TRBV19 to TRBJ1-1; 8 positions match TRBD1. The germline V gene has CDR1 LNHDA and CDR2 SQIVND (reference sequence). CDR3 length: 16 amino acids. The J segment lost 1 base and the V segment lost 0 bases, leaving 4 bases of the junction unmatched. The CDR3 DNA reads as TGTGCCAGTAGTATAGATTACGGGACAGGGAACACTGAAGCTTTCTTT. Translated: CASSIDYGTGNTEAFF.

This clone was recorded only once. V and J are TRBV19 and TRBJ1-1; D ambiguous. With 4 bases removed from V and 8 bases from J, the gap between germline ends came to 17 bases. This CDR3 region has 14 residues. CDR1 is LNHDA and CDR2 is SQIVND in the germline V gene (reference sequence). CDR3 sequence (DNA): TGTGCCAGTAGTACTATCGCCCGGGGAACCGAAGCTTTCTTT. Amino acid sequence: CASSTIARGTEAFF. The full variable domain, its missing parts supplied by reference TRBV19 and TRBJ1-1, is DGGITQSPKYLFRKEGQNVTLSCEQNLNHDAMYWYRQDPGQGLRLIYYSQIVNDFQKGDIAEGYSVSREKKESFPLTVTSAQKNPTAFYLCASSTIARGTEAFFGQGTRLTVV.

J is TRBJ2-7 and V is TRBV11-2; 10 nucleotides match TRBD2. V was clipped by 6 bases and J by 6 bases; unmatched bases: 11. The CDR3 is made up of 15 amino acids. CDR1 and CDR2 (germline): SGHAT, FQNNGV. This chain's CDR3 is CASSPSGRDSGEQYF. Here the CDR3 DNA reads TGTGCCAGCAGTCCCAGCGGGAGGGATTCGGGCGAGCAGTACTTC.

CDR3 region: CASNPAGGTGELFF. CDR3 sequence (DNA): TGTGCCAGCAATCCAGCGGGAGGCACCGGGGAGCTGTTTTTT. The J gene is TRBJ2-2, the V gene TRBV9; TRBD2 matches at 9 bases. Germline V CDR1 and CDR2: SGDLS, YYNGEE. The CDR3 runs to 14 residues. Germline trimming cut 6 bases from V and 4 bases from J; bases unmatched to any gene: 4.

The V gene is TRBV3-1 (or the pseudogene TRBV3-2), the J gene TRBJ2-1; tentatively, D is TRBD2 (5 bases). The CDR3 sequence is 13 residues long. V was shortened by 1 base and J by 6 bases, with 7 bases between the two germline ends. In germline, CDR1 is LGHDT, CDR2 YNNKEL (reference sequence). The CDR3: CASSQGRGNEQFF. The DNA for the CDR3 is TGTGCCAGCAGCCAAGGCCGGGGCAATGAGCAGTTCTTC.

The V gene is TRBV7-9, the J gene TRBJ2-5; weak D call: TRBD1 (6 bases). Germline loops: CDR1 SEHNR, CDR2 FQNEAQ (reference sequence). The CDR3 totals 19 residues. Trimming took 1 base from V and 2 from J, leaving 23 bases between them. The CDR3 region is CASSLGQERAETGQETQYF. DNA of the CDR3: TGTGCCAGCAGCTTAGGACAGGAGAGAGCGGAGACGGGTCAAGAGACCCAGTACTTC.

The rearrangement uses TRBV9 and TRBJ1-2, with 9 bases aligning to TRBD1. The CDR3 is 12 residues long. Germline V gene data show CDR1 as SGDLS and CDR2 as YYNGEE. The ends lost 5 bases at V and 6 bases at J; junction bases unmatched: 2. Here the CDR3 DNA reads TGTGCCAGCAGACAGGGGGCAGATGGCTACACCTTC. It yields the protein CASRQGADGYTF.

The gene calls are TRBV5-4 and TRBJ2-3; D is unclear. Per germline, CDR1 SGHNT and CDR2 YYREEE (reference sequence). This CDR3 is 14 amino acids long. The V gene lost 0 bases and the J gene lost 2 bases, with 7 bases spanning the gap. CDR3 nucleotides: TGTGCCAGCAGCTTGGCTAGGTACACAGATACGCAGTATTTT. Its translation is CASSLARYTDTQYF.

This clone turned up a few times. The rearrangement links TRBV5-4 to TRBJ1-2, with TRBD1 matching over 7 bases. Germline V gives CDR1 SGHNT, CDR2 YYREEE (reference sequence). This CDR3 contains 13 residues. Trimming took 0 bases from V and 6 from J; bases not matched to a gene: 2. The CDR3 DNA reads as TGTGCCAGCAGCTTGGTCCAGGGGGATGGCTACACCTTC. It specifies CASSLVQGDGYTF.

V gene TRBV14 combines with J gene TRBJ2-2, with 12 bases aligning to TRBD2. Germline loops: CDR1 SGHDN, CDR2 FVKESK. With 1 base clipped from V and 1 base from J, the junction kept 10 bases outside the gene matches. The CDR3 runs 20 residues. The CDR3: CASSQGRLAGDFGNTGELFF. CDR3 DNA sequence: TGTGCCAGCAGCCAAGGCAGACTAGCGGGAGATTTTGGGAACACCGGGGAGCTGTTTTTT.

The chain has TRBV29-1 and TRBJ1-1, with a possible D match to TRBD1 (6 bases). Germline CDR1 SQVTM, CDR2 ANQGSEA. Trimming removed 7 bases at V and 1 base at J, with 13 bases between. The CDR3 spans 13 residues. CDR3 bases: TGCAGCGGGCAACGGGACAAGAACACTGAAGCTTTCTTT. Translated: CSGQRDKNTEAFF.

The V and J genes are TRBV7-8 and TRBJ2-7; possibly TRBD2 for D (6 bases). In germline, CDR1 is SGHVS, CDR2 FQNEAQ. Trimming stripped 5 bases from V and 9 bases from J, with 20 bases between. The CDR3 is made up of 14 amino acids. CDR3 DNA: TGTGCCAGCAGCCCGACCTCCCTAGGCGGGGTGCAGTACTTC. It is translated as CASSPTSLGGVQYF.

The chain is built from TRBV30 and TRBJ1-5; 8 bases are shared with TRBD1. The germline V gene encodes CDR1 GTSNPN and CDR2 SVGIG (reference sequence). V lost 3 bases, J lost 7 bases, and 5 bases stayed unmatched. The CDR3 totals 13 residues. The CDR3 coding sequence is TGTGCCTGGAGGGACAGGGAAGAACAGCCCCAGCATTTT. Its translation: CAWRDREEQPQHF.

The chain combines TRBV11-2 with TRBJ2-4; no definite D call. CDR3 length: 13 amino acids. Looked up from germline, CDR1 is SGHAT and CDR2 is FQNNGV. Trimming took 5 bases from V and 2 from J, leaving 7 bases between them. DNA for the CDR3: TGTGCCAGCAGCCTACTAACCAAAAACATTCAGTACTTC. This gives the protein CASSLLTKNIQYF.

The chain combines TRBV9 with TRBJ2-5; 10 bases match TRBD1. With 3 bases clipped from V and 5 bases from J, the junction kept 4 bases outside the gene matches. The length of the CDR3 is 14 residues. The germline V gene encodes CDR1 SGDLS and CDR2 YYNGEE. The CDR3 here is CASSGGTGDETQYF. DNA of the CDR3: TGTGCCAGCAGCGGGGGGACAGGGGATGAGACCCAGTACTTC.

The table lists this clone with a count of one. V is TRBV19 and J is TRBJ1-5; 7 positions match TRBD1. V gave up 3 bases and J gave up 1 base; unmatched junction bases: 3. CDR3 length equals 15 residues. Germline values: CDR1 LNHDA, CDR2 SQIVND (reference sequence). The CDR3 spells CASSIIQGSNQPQHF. The DNA of the CDR3 is TGTGCCAGTAGTATTATACAGGGGAGCAATCAGCCCCAGCATTTT.

J is TRBJ1-1 and V is TRBV5-1; D gene unclear. V gave up 0 bases and J gave up 3 bases, with 9 bases separating them. The CDR3 covers 14 residues. Germline V CDR1 and CDR2: SGHRS, YFSETQ. Here the CDR3 reads CASSLAPGDTEAFF. In nucleotides, the CDR3 is TGCGCCAGCAGCTTGGCCCCCGGGGACACTGAAGCTTTCTTT.

The genes are TRBV5-1 and TRBJ2-7, with 11 positions matching TRBD2. There are 14 residues in the CDR3. V shed 1 base and J 4 bases; nucleotides not matched to a gene: 1. Per the germline V gene, CDR1 is SGHRS and CDR2 is YFSETQ. As DNA, the CDR3 is TGCGCCAGCAGCTTGACTAGCGGGAGTTACGAGCAGTACTTC. The encoded protein is CASSLTSGSYEQYF.